This T cell receptor (beta chain) was identified during a study of T cell repertoires in cytomegalovirus infection. As for the study in general: Both CMV infection and a matching HLA type were indicated by public TCR beta signatures. Findings and limits, study-wide: CMV-specific TCR beta clonotypes restricted by HLA-C were the ones dominating the ex vivo response.

Each CDR3 protein gets one entry after TCRdb re-called the reads with MiXCR. The sample yields about 230,000 distinct CDR3 sequences, 22% seen once. Trimming cost V 2 bases and J 6 bases, with 15 bases left between them. Germline CDR1 and CDR2: MNHNY and SVGAGI (reference sequence). The CDR3 is 15 amino acids. Of note for this clonotype: The antigen is undetermined.

The sample consisted of CD8+ T cells from PBMCs. This clonotype was obtained from a human donor in good health (CMV status not recorded). Some clones in this sample may be carry-over from other donors' samples. This chain uses TRBV6-6 with TRBJ2-3; D is undetermined. CDR3 nucleotide sequence: TGTGCCAGCAGTTACCCCCCCTCCCCAAAGGATACGCAGTATTTT. Translating gives CASSYPPSPKDTQYF.